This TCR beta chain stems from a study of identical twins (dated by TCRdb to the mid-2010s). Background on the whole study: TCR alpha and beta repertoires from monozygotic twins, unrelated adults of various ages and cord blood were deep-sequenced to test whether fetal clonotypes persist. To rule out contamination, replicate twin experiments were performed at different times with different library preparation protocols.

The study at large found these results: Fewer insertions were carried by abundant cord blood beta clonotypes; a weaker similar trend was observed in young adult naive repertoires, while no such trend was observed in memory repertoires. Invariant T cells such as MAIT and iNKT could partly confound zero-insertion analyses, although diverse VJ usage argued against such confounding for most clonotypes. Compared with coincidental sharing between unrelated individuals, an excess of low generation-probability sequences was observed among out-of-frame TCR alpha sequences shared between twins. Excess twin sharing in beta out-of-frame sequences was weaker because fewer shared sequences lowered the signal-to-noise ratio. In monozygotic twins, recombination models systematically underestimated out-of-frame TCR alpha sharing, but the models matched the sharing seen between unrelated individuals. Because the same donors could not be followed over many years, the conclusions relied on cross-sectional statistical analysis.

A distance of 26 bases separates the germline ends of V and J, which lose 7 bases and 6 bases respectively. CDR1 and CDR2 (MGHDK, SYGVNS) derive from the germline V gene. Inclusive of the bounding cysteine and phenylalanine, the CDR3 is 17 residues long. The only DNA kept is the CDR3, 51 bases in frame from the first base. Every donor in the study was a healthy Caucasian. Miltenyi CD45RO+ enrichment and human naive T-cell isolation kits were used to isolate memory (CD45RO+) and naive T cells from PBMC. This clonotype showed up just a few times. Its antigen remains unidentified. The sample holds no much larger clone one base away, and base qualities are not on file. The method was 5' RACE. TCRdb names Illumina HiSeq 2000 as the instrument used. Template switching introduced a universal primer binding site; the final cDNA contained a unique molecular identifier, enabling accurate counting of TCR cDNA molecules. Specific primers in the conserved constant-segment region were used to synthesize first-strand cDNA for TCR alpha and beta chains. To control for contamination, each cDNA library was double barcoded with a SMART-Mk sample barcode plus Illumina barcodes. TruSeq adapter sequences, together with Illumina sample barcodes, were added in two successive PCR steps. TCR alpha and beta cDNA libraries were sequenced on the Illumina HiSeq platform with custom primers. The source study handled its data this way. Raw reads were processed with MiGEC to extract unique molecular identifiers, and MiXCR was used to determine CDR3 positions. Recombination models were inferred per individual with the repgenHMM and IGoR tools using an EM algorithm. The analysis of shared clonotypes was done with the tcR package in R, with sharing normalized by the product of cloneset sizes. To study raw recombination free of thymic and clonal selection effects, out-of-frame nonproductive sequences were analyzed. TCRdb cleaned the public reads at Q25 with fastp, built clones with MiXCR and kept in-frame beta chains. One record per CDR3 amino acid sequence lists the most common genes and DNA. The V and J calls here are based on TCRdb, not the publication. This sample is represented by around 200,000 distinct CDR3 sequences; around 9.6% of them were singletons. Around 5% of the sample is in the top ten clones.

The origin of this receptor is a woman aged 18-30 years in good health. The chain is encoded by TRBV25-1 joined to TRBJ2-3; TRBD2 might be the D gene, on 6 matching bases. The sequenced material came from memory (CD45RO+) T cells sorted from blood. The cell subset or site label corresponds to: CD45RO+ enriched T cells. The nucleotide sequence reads TGTGCCAGCATACAGCCCCCTAGGCGAGGGGCGGGGGATACGCAGTATTTT. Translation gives CASIQPPRRGAGDTQYF. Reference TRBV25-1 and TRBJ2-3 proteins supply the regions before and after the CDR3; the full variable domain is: EADIYQTPRYLVIGTGKKITLECSQTMGHDKMYWYQQDPGMELHLIHYSYGVNSTEKGDLSSESTVSRIRTEHFPLTLESARPSHTSQYLCASIQPPRRGAGDTQYFGPGTRLTVL.